This T cell receptor beta chain is from a study of identical twins. Notes on this clonotype: The antigen is undetermined.

Among all donors, each was a healthy Caucasian. Template switching created a universal primer site, and the cDNA included unique molecular identifiers. A single record per CDR3 protein comes from TCRdb applying MiXCR to the 5' RACE reads. The data show around 1.7 million distinct CDR3 sequences, with 25% to 35% seen just once and less than 0.35% held by the top ten. The length of the CDR3 is 17 residues. J gave up 0 bases and V 2 bases, and 5 bases lay outside the gene matches. Per germline, CDR1 MNHNS and CDR2 SASEGT. Study findings and constraints: Partly confounded zero-insertion analyses could result from invariant MAIT and iNKT cells. The abundant beta clonotypes from cord blood had fewer insertions, and memory repertoires had none of this.

The chain recombines TRBV6-1 with TRBJ2-7, with 12 bases aligning to TRBD2. What was sequenced was cord blood. The clonotype originates from a newborn girl in good health. The CDR3 nucleotides read TGTGCCAGCAGTGAAAGACTAGCGGGAGATCTCTCCTACGAGCAGTACTTC. Encoded protein: CASSERLAGDLSYEQYF.